The source of this T cell receptor (beta chain) is a study of blood T cells in healthy people across ages. V was clipped by 4 bases and J by 4 bases, with 11 bases between them. Per germline, CDR1 SEHNR and CDR2 FQNEAQ (reference sequence). CDR3 length: 13 amino acids. Primers used in a second PCR of roughly 6 to 11 cycles were a sample-barcoded 5' primer and a J-beta primer mix. Every molecule of cDNA carried a tag from a template-switch adaptor with 12 random nucleotides. No fewer than 3 million CDR3-containing paired-end reads came from each sample. In TCRdb, the 5' RACE reads were re-called with MiXCR into one record per CDR3 protein. The repertoire holds 600,000 or so distinct CDR3 sequences, with roughly 20% as singletons. This clonotype was detected a few times. What it recognizes is unknown. General study findings and limits: Greater diversity and more naive CD4+ cells were seen in long-lived donors than in aged donors.

The chain carries TRBV7-9 and TRBJ2-7; perhaps TRBD2 as D (5 bases). The sample comprised blood. This clonotype originated in a man between 65 and 80 years old in good health. The CDR3 DNA follows: TGTGCCAGCAGCTCCACTGGACTTTACGAGCAGTACTTC. Protein: CASSSTGLYEQYF.